This T cell receptor beta chain was recovered during a study of blood T cell repertoires in COVID-19. Background on the study: COVID-19 samples from acute and convalescent phases originated in the United States, Italy and Spain. T cells, B-cell-depleted T cells, or PBMCs supplied cDNA or gDNA.

Adults between about 18 and 89 years of age took part from under 30 US areas. Clinical histories supplied by participants themselves formed the basis of cohort assignment. The data were produced by immunoSEQ multiplex PCR, yet TCRdb's version contains in-frame clones alone and is incomplete. The sample yields about 400,000 clones, 89% seen once. V was trimmed by 3 bases and J by 4 bases, leaving 17 bases between them. Looked up from germline, CDR1 is SGDLS and CDR2 is YYNGEE. This CDR3 has 16 amino acids. The source is a woman in her twenties or thirties who had recovered from COVID-19. Sample: PBMCs or T cells enriched from blood (not recorded which). The rearrangement links TRBV9 to TRBJ1-3, with no clear D. The CDR3 nucleotides read TGTGCCAGCAGCGCTTACAGTTCTTCTTCGGGAAACACCATATATTTT. Residues: CASSAYSSSSGNTIYF.